This paragraph covers one T cell receptor beta chain sequence. Its antigen remains unknown. Profiled with immunoSEQ multiplex PCR; TCRdb holds only in-frame clones, not every one. The repertoire includes approximately 70,000 clones, approximately 94% of them detected once, and roughly 1% sits in the top ten. The data are from a study of cytomegalovirus exposure and HLA in healthy donors. Study observations and caveats: Altogether, 150 or so TCR beta chains were recorded as cytomegalovirus-associated.

This CDR3 spans 13 amino acids. With V trimmed by 6 bases and J by 4 bases, 8 bases remained unmatched. Germline V gives CDR1 SQVTM, CDR2 ANQGSEA. This sequence originates from a woman aged 18-29 years in good health and CMV-seronegative. The chain links TRBV29-1 to TRBJ2-7; 8 bases are a match to TRBD1. The sequenced sample was PBMCs. The CDR3: CSVADRGSYEQYF. As DNA, the CDR3 is TGCAGCGTGGCAGACAGGGGATCATACGAGCAGTACTTC.